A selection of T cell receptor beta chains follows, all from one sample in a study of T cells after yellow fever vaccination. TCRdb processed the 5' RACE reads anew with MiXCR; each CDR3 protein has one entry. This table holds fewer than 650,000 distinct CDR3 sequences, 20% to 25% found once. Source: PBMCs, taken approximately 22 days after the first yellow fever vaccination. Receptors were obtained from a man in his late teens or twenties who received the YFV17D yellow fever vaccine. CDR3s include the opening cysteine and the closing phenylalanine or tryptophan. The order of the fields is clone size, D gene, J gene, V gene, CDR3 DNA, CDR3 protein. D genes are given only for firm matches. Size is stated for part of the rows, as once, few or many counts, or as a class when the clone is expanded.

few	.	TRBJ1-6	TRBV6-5	TGTGCCAGCAGTTACGGGGGGCGTTATTCACCCCTCCACTTT	CASSYGGRYSPLHF
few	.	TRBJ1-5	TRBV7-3	TGTGCCAGCAGCCCCGGGGGGGCAGGGCAGCCCCAGCATTTT	CASSPGGAGQPQHF
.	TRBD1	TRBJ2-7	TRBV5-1	TGCGCCAGCAGGGTCACAGGGGCCCTAGGGTCCTACGAGCAGTACTTC	CASRVTGALGSYEQYF
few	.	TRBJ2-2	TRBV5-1	TGCGCCAGCGGGGGCAGATACACCGGGGAGCTGTTTTTT	CASGGRYTGELFF
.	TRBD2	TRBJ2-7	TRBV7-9	TGTGCCAGCAGCTTAGCGCGGGGAGGGGACCACGAACAGTACTTC	CASSLARGGDHEQYF
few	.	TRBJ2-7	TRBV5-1	TGCGCCAGCAGCTTGGCCCCGACAGAAACCTACGAGCAGTACTTC	CASSLAPTETYEQYF
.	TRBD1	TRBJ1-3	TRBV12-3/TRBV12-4	TGTGCCAGCGGACTAACAGGGGCTGGAAACACCATATATTTT	CASGLTGAGNTIYF
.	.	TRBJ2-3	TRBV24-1	TGTGCCACCAGTGATTTGGGGCGGGGCAGCACAGATACGCAGTATTTT	CATSDLGRGSTDTQYF
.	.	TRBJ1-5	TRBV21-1	TGTGCCCGAGAAAGAGACACCGAGAGCAATCAGCCCCAGCATTTT	CARERDTESNQPQHF
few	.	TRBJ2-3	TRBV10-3	TGTGCCATCAGTGACATAACAGATACGCAGTATTTT	CAISDITDTQYF
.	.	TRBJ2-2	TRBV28	TGTGCCAGCAGAGTGGGGAGTTACGTATCCGCGAACACCGGGGAGCTGTTTTTT	CASRVGSYVSANTGELFF
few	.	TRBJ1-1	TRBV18	TGTGCCAGCTCACCAATATCTGGGGACACTGAAGCTTTCTTT	CASSPISGDTEAFF
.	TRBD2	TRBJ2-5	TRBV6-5	TGTGCCAGCAGTTACTCGAATCCAGCGGGGGGAGAGACCCAGTACTTC	CASSYSNPAGGETQYF
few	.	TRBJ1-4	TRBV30	TGTGCCTGGAGTGGGGCGGGGGCAACTAATGAAAAACTGTTTTTT	CAWSGAGATNEKLFF
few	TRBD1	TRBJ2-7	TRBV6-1	TGTGCCAGCAGTCGTACGGGACAGTCACACGAGCAGTACTTC	CASSRTGQSHEQYF
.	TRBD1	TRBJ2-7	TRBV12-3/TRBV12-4	TGTGCCAGCAGTACCGGGACAGGGACGTACGAGCAGTACTTC	CASSTGTGTYEQYF
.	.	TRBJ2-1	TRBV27	TGTGCCAGCAGTTTAGCCAGGGCCCACAATGAGCAGTTCTTC	CASSLARAHNEQFF
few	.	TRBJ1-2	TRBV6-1	TGTGCCAGCAGTGAACATGATGGCTACACCTTC	CASSEHDGYTF
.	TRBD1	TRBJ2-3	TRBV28	TGTGCCAGCAGTTTAGTGGACAGGGTGTATTTT	CASSLVDRVYF
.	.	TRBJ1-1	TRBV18	TGTGCCAGCTCACCACCTCCGGGGGCAGGAACTGAAGCTTTCTTT	CASSPPPGAGTEAFF
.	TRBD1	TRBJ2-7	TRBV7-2	TGTGCCAGCAGAATTTCAGGGGGCCGGCCCTACGAGCAGTACTTC	CASRISGGRPYEQYF
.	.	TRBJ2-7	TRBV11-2	TGTGCCAGCAGCCACCCTCCCTGGGTGGCGAACCCCTCCTACGAGCAGTACTTC	CASSHPPWVANPSYEQYF
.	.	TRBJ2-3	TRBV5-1	TGCGCCAGCAGTGAAGGGACTAGCACAGATACGCAGTATTTT	CASSEGTSTDTQYF
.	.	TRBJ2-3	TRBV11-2	TGTGCCAGCAAACGTGGGGGCAACACAGATACGCAGTATTTT	CASKRGGNTDTQYF
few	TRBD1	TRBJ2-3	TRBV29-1	TGCAGCGCCGGAGGGACAGGGGGCGCAGATACGCAGTATTTT	CSAGGTGGADTQYF
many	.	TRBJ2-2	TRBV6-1	TGTGCCAGCAGGTCGGGTGGAGCCGGGGAGCTGTTTTTT	CASRSGGAGELFF
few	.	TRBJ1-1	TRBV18	TGTGCCAGCTCACGAAGGGGAGACACTGAAGCTTTCTTT	CASSRRGDTEAFF
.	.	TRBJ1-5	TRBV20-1	TGCAGTGCTAGGACCGGGACCCGCGATCAGCCCCAGCATTTT	CSARTGTRDQPQHF
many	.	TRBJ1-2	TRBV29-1	TGCAGCGTTGATTCCGTATTCGGGCTTGGGTCTGGCTACACCTTC	CSVDSVFGLGSGYTF
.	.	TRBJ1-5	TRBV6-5	TGTGCCAGCAGTTACTTGGCAGGAAAACAGCCCCAGCATTTT	CASSYLAGKQPQHF
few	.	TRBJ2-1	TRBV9	TGTGCCAGCAGCGTAGCTTTCGGCGCCTCCTACAATGAGCAGTTCTTC	CASSVAFGASYNEQFF
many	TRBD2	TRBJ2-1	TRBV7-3	TGTGCCAGCAGCCTCCTAGCGGGGGGGGGCAATGAGCAGTTCTTC	CASSLLAGGGNEQFF
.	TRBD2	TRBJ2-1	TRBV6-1	TGTGCCAGCAGCCGTGGAGTAGCGGGGGGGCGCAATGAGCAGTTCTTC	CASSRGVAGGRNEQFF
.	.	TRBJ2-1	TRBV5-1	TGCGCCAGCAGCTTGGGACTAGTTTACAATGAGCAGTTCTTC	CASSLGLVYNEQFF
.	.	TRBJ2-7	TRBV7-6	TGTGCCAGCAGCTCCCGTCGCGGCTTGGACCCCAAAGAAGAGCAGTACTTC	CASSSRRGLDPKEEQYF
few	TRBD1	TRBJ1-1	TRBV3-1	TGTGCCAGCAGCCAAGATGGGACAGACCGGAACACTGAAGCTTTCTTT	CASSQDGTDRNTEAFF